This passage covers 19 T cell receptor beta chains from one sample sequenced in a study of blood T cell repertoires in COVID-19. Produced via immunoSEQ multiplex PCR; TCRdb's table is partial and in-frame only. The table shows tens of thousands of clones, with around 88% occurring only once. The specimen was peripheral blood. The source is a human donor with active COVID-19. The donor label of this sample is uncertain.

This chain connects TRBV5-1 to TRBJ1-5; D is ambiguous. CDR3 length: 13 amino acids. V lost 0 bases, J lost 6 bases, and 7 bases lay in between. CDR1 SGHRS and CDR2 YFSETQ come from the germline V gene. This CDR3 reads CASSLAAGQPQHF. For the CDR3, the DNA is TGCGCCAGCAGCTTGGCCGCGGGTCAGCCCCAGCATTTT.

The J gene is TRBJ2-3, the V gene TRBV27; 12 bases agree with TRBD2. The trim removed 11 bases at V and 9 bases at J, leaving 18 bases unmatched. Germline V gene sequence: CDR1 MNHEY, CDR2 SMNVEV (reference sequence). CDR3 size: 16 residues. CDR3 sequence reads: CAAAPGLAGIRSTQYF. CDR3 DNA: TGTGCCGCCGCGCCTGGACTAGCGGGAATTAGATCGACGCAGTATTTT.

This clone was detected only once. The chain has TRBV6-5 and TRBJ2-5; 8 bases agree with TRBD2. The CDR3 consists of 15 residues. V shed 5 bases and J 2 bases; nucleotides not matched to a gene: 7. Germline CDR1 is MNHEY and CDR2 is SVGAGI. The CDR3: CASSPSGWGQETQYF. The CDR3 DNA reads TGTGCCAGCAGTCCTAGCGGGTGGGGGCAAGAGACCCAGTACTTC.

The V gene is TRBV3-1 (or the pseudogene TRBV3-2), the J gene TRBJ2-7; 7 bases align to TRBD1. With 1 base clipped from V and 0 bases from J, the junction kept 0 bases outside the gene matches. The germline V gene encodes CDR1 LGHDT and CDR2 YNNKEL (reference sequence). The CDR3 loop spans 14 amino acids. CDR3 DNA sequence: TGTGCCAGCAGCCAAGGGGACAGCTCCTACGAGCAGTACTTC. Translation: CASSQGDSSYEQYF.

The V gene is TRBV9, the J gene TRBJ2-1, with TRBD2 identical over 9 bases. J lost 7 bases, V lost 2 bases, and 4 bases had no gene match. Germline CDR1 SGDLS, CDR2 YYNGEE. The CDR3 has 14 amino acids. CDR3 sequence (DNA): TGTGCCAGCAGCGTTGGTAGCGGGAGTAATGAGCAGTTCTTC. This encodes CASSVGSGSNEQFF.

The V and J genes are TRBV9 and TRBJ2-2; TRBD2 aligns across 10 bases. The CDR3 has 16 amino acids. The germline CDR1 and CDR2 sequences are SGDLS and YYNGEE. Trimming cost V 0 bases and J 6 bases; bases outside gene matches: 5. The CDR3 nucleotides are TGTGCCAGCAGCGTAGCTAGCGGGAGATCCCCCGGGGAGCTGTTTTTT. Its protein is CASSVASGRSPGELFF. The variable domain in full, with the rest retrieved from reference TRBV9 and TRBJ2-2, is DSGVTQTPKHLITATGQRVTLRCSPRSGDLSVYWYQQSLDQGLQFLIQYYNGEERAKGNILERFSAQQFPDLHSELNLSSLELGDSALYFCASSVASGRSPGELFFGEGSRLTVL.

This rearrangement joins TRBV6-5 to TRBJ1-2, with no clear D. This CDR3 comprises 13 residues. Trimming took 7 bases from V and 7 from J, leaving 16 bases between them. CDR1 is MNHEY, CDR2 SVGAGI, per germline. CDR3 nucleotide sequence: TGTGCCAGCATCGGTTCGCCGCTCTCTGGCTACACCTTC. As protein: CASIGSPLSGYTF.

The chain recombines TRBV6-5 with TRBJ2-7, with a tentative D call TRBD1 (5 bases). The germline V gene encodes CDR1 MNHEY and CDR2 SVGAGI. The length of the CDR3 is 13 residues. V shed 11 bases and J shed 2 bases, with 16 bases lying between them. For the CDR3, the DNA is TGTGCCGCCACCAAAGGCAGGGCCTACGAGCAGTACTTC. Its translation is CAATKGRAYEQYF.

J is TRBJ2-7 and V is TRBV7-2, with 7 bases fitting TRBD2. Germline V gene data show CDR1 as SGHTA and CDR2 as FQGNSA. This CDR3 contains 14 residues. The J segment lost 11 bases and the V segment lost 0 bases, leaving 10 bases of the junction unmatched. The chain's CDR3 is CASSLAGGPGRKYF. CDR3 sequence (DNA): TGTGCCAGCAGCTTAGCGGGAGGGCCGGGTAGGAAGTACTTC. Combining the CDR3 with reference TRBV7-2 and TRBJ2-7 gives the whole variable domain GAGVSQSPSNKVTEKGKDVELRCDPISGHTALYWYRQSLGQGLEFLIYFQGNSAPDKSGLPSDRFSAERTGGSVSTLTIQRTQQEDSAVYLCASSLAGGPGRKYFGPGTRLTVT.

This clone was picked up a small number of times. The chain couples TRBV4-2 to TRBJ1-3, with unresolved D. Trimming cost V 6 bases and J 0 bases, with 9 bases left between them. The CDR3 runs 14 residues. CDR1 and CDR2 from the germline V gene are LGHNA and YNFKEQ. The CDR3 DNA sequence: TGTGCCAGCAGGGGCCCCAACTCTGGAAACACCATATATTTT. Its translation: CASRGPNSGNTIYF.

The chain has TRBV11-2 and TRBJ2-3; D uncertain. The V end was cut by 4 bases, the J end by 9 bases, with 11 bases between. The CDR3 loop spans 12 amino acids. Germline V CDR1 and CDR2: SGHAT, FQNNGV. CDR3 DNA: TGTGCCAGCAGCTCCACTGATCGGACGCAGTATTTT. It encodes CASSSTDRTQYF.

CDR3 region: CASSLSSGASQETQYF. Here the CDR3 DNA reads TGTGCCAGCAGCTTGAGTAGCGGTGCGTCTCAAGAGACCCAGTACTTC. The chain carries TRBV5-6 and TRBJ2-5, with TRBD2 as a possible D gene (6 bases). Germline V gene lookup returns CDR1 SGHDT and CDR2 YYEEEE. This CDR3 spans 16 amino acids. The V end lost 1 base, the J end lost 2 bases, and 15 bases lay between the germline ends.

Of note for this clone: The junction differs from germline at one of its ends, possibly a read error. V and J are TRBV7-7 and TRBJ2-5; 9 bases match TRBD2. This CDR3 is 16 amino acids long. Germline CDR1 SSHAT, CDR2 FNYEAQ (reference sequence). The CDR3 protein is CASSLELAGVGETQYF. CDR3 sequence (DNA): TGTGCTAGCAGCTTAGAATTAGCGGGAGTTGGAGAGACCCAGTACTTC.

This chain uses TRBV19 with TRBJ2-4, with 8 bases that match TRBD2. Germline V gives CDR1 LNHDA, CDR2 SQIVND (reference sequence). The CDR3 runs 17 residues. The V segment lost 0 bases and the J segment 0 bases; nucleotides outside the gene matches: 4. The CDR3 DNA follows: TGTGCCAGTAGTATAGATGCTAGCGGGTTAGCCAAAAACATTCAGTACTTC. This translates into CASSIDASGLAKNIQYF.

The rearrangement uses TRBV7-9 and TRBJ2-7; 10 nucleotides match TRBD1. Germline V lookup: CDR1 SEHNR, CDR2 FQNEAQ (reference sequence). J gave up 6 bases and V 4 bases, and 6 bases lay outside the gene matches. The CDR3 length is 14 residues. CDR3 region: CASSSGTGVVEQYF. The CDR3 bases are TGTGCCAGCAGCTCCGGGACAGGGGTGGTCGAGCAGTACTTC.

This clone was observed once. The chain carries TRBV19 and TRBJ1-2, with D perhaps matching TRBD1 (6 bases). Germline V CDR1 and CDR2: LNHDA, SQIVND (reference sequence). There are 12 residues in the CDR3. The V and J ends lost 9 bases and 8 bases respectively, with 16 bases between them. Here the CDR3 DNA reads TGTGCCAGCGTCGGACAGTCGGCGGGCTACACCTTC. Protein: CASVGQSAGYTF. The complete variable domain, with remaining parts taken from reference TRBV19 and TRBJ1-2, reads DGGITQSPKYLFRKEGQNVTLSCEQNLNHDAMYWYRQDPGQGLRLIYYSQIVNDFQKGDIAEGYSVSREKKESFPLTVTSAQKNPTAFYLCASVGQSAGYTFGSGTRLTVV.

This chain uses TRBV29-1 with TRBJ2-7; D might be TRBD2 (6 bases). The CDR3 runs to 12 residues. CDR1 is SQVTM, CDR2 ANQGSEA, per germline. The V end was cut by 3 bases, the J end by 2 bases, with 8 bases between. CDR3 amino acids: CSVEAGPYEQYF. CDR3 nucleotide sequence: TGCAGCGTTGAGGCGGGACCCTACGAGCAGTACTTC.

The rearrangement uses TRBV10-3 and TRBJ2-1; 12 bases map to TRBD2. Germline CDR1 ENHRY, CDR2 SYGVKD. J lost 2 bases, V lost 2 bases, and 4 bases had no gene match. The CDR3 runs to 17 residues. The CDR3 here is CAISESSSGRAYNEQFF. Here the CDR3 DNA reads TGTGCCATCAGTGAGAGTTCTAGCGGGAGGGCCTACAATGAGCAGTTCTTC.

The rearrangement links TRBV13 to TRBJ2-6; the D is unclear. CDR1 is PRHDT and CDR2 is FYEKMQ in the germline V gene (reference sequence). The V end was cut by 7 bases, the J end by 4 bases, with 8 bases between. The CDR3 spans 13 residues. CDR3 nucleotide sequence: TGTGCCAGCACCCCCTTGGGGGCCAACGTCCTGACTTTC. It specifies CASTPLGANVLTF.